This record looks at one TCR beta chain sequence and its context. This sample was taken from a study of blood T cell repertoires in COVID-19. Methods used by the authors: It was from reference gene primer amplification that nucleated cell counts were estimated. Some clones are missing from TCRdb's copy, which holds only in-frame ones; the method was immunoSEQ multiplex PCR. That table gives V, J and clone size, and the DNA gave D and trimming. The sample carries under 250,000 clones, around 88% recorded once. Per the germline V gene, CDR1 is MGHRA and CDR2 is YSYEKL. CDR3 size: 15 residues. V gave up 4 bases and J gave up 5 bases; unmatched junction bases: 4.

What was sequenced was peripheral blood. V and J are TRBV4-1 and TRBJ2-3; 12 bases fit TRBD2. The TCR comes from a woman aged 25 to 39 with COVID-19, enrolled during active disease. CDR3 region: CASSPSGGAGDTQYF. The CDR3 DNA reads TGCGCCAGCAGCCCTAGCGGGGGGGCGGGAGATACGCAGTATTTT.